The 32 T cell receptor delta chains below all came from one sample that was sequenced in a study of gamma-delta chains in newborns, infants, children. TCRdb reprocessed the reads through CATT. The sample has some 5,500 delta-chain clones, under 0.5% seen once. Sample: blood. These receptors were taken from a child who was a newborn, infant or young child, either healthy, febrile or measles-vaccinated (not recorded which).

Notes on this clone: Since a much larger clone is just one base distant, this may be a read error. The genes are TRAV29/DV5 and TRDJ3; TRDD3 matches 9 bases. The CDR3 sequence is 20 residues long. Germline CDR1 is NSMFDY and CDR2 is ISSIKDK. Here the CDR3 reads CAASSLYWGTRSWDTRQTFF. CDR3 coding DNA: TGTGCAGCAAGCTCTTTGTACTGGGGGACCCGCTCCTGGGACACCCGACAGACGTTTTTC.

This clone was counted a few times. The TCRdb protein, from a much larger clone, departs from this DNA's translation at residue 13, likely by read error; the protein shown derives from the DNA. The rearrangement uses TRDV2 and TRDJ3; possible D gene TRDD3, 5 bases. Looked up from germline, CDR1 is GEAIGNYY and CDR2 is EKD. The CDR3 runs to 18 residues. The CDR3 nucleotides are TGTGCCTGTGATGGGGTGTGGTCGAGCTCCTGGGACGCCCGACAGATGTTTTTC. This sequence encodes CACDGVWSSSWDARQMFF.

By share of the sample, this clone is large. Other DNA sequences in this sample translate to the same CDR3. The genes are TRDV2 and TRDJ3, with D unclear. Germline CDR1 is GEAIGNYY and CDR2 is EKD. Trimming took 1 base from V and 0 from J, leaving 3 bases between them. The CDR3 is made up of 15 amino acids. The CDR3 DNA reads as TGTGCCTGTGACACTGGCTCCTGGGACACCCGACAGATGTTTTTC. Amino acids: CACDTGSWDTRQMFF.

This clone showed up just a few times. The chain uses TRDV2 and TRDJ3; the D gene is possibly TRDD3 (5 bases). CDR3 length: 19 residues. Germline CDR1 and CDR2: GEAIGNYY and EKD. Trimming stripped 0 bases from V and 0 bases from J, with 14 bases between. In DNA form, the CDR3 reads TGTGCCTGTGACACCGGGGGGGGTCAAAGCTCCTGGGACACCCGACAGATGTTTTTC. It is translated as CACDTGGGQSSWDTRQMFF.

Ten or more counts support this clone. This is likely an artifact of a read error, given a far larger clone one base away. The V and J genes are TRDV2 and TRDJ3; 11 bases are a match to TRDD3. CDR3 length equals 18 residues. The germline V gene encodes CDR1 GEAIGNYY and CDR2 EKD. CDR3 nucleotides: TGTGCCCGTGACACCGTACTGGGGGATACCTGGGACACCCGACAGATGTTTTTC. Its protein product is CARDTVLGDTWDTRQMFF.

Comment on this clone: The protein held in TCRdb is that of a much larger clone and does not match this DNA's translation at residue 14, likely because of a read error; the protein shown is translated from the DNA. In nucleotides, the CDR3 is TGTGCCTGTGACTACTGGGGGACCTGGGACACCCGACAGGTGTTTTTC. Protein product: CACDYWGTWDTRQVFF. This chain connects TRDV2 to TRDJ3, with 9 positions matching TRDD3. CDR3 size: 16 residues. The V gene's germline CDR1 is GEAIGNYY and CDR2 EKD.

This clone occurred a few times. The mismatch at residue 4 between this DNA's translation and the TCRdb protein of a much larger clone likely reflects a read error; the protein shown is translated from the DNA. V and J are TRDV2 and TRDJ3, with TRDD3 matching over 10 bases. The V segment lost 5 bases and the J segment 0 bases; nucleotides outside the gene matches: 6. This CDR3 contains 18 residues. Germline V CDR1 and CDR2: GEAIGNYY, EKD. The CDR3 protein is CACVTGGSCSWDTRQMFF. For the CDR3, the DNA is TGTGCCTGTGTCACTGGGGGATCGTGCTCCTGGGACACCCGACAGATGTTTTTC.

This clone is deemed medium-sized. The J gene is TRDJ1, the V gene TRDV2; D remains unclear. The CDR3 length is 13 residues. The V end was cut by 0 bases, the J end by 0 bases, with 4 bases between. Germline CDR1 and CDR2: GEAIGNYY and EKD. This CDR3 reads CACDTGDTDKLIF. DNA of the CDR3: TGTGCCTGTGACACCGGGGACACCGATAAACTCATCTTT.

As regards this clone: A far larger clone is only one base removed, so a read error is likely. Other DNA sequences in this specimen translate into the identical CDR3. V gene TRDV2 combines with J gene TRDJ3, with D perhaps TRDD3 (5 bases). CDR3 length: 13 amino acids. Germline V lookup: CDR1 GEAIGNYY, CDR2 EKD. CDR3 DNA sequence: TGTGCCTGTGACTCCTGGGACACCCGACAGATGTTCTTC. This gives the protein CACDSWDTRQMFF.

Regarding this clone: A much larger clone differs by one base, so this may be a read error. This rearrangement joins TRDV2 to TRDJ3; 7 bases are a match to TRDD3. The V and J ends lost 0 bases and 5 bases, in that order; junction bases with no gene match: 12. CDR1 GEAIGNYY and CDR2 EKD come from the germline V gene. The length of the CDR3 is 19 residues. CDR3 bases: TGTGCCTGTGACACCGTTACTGGGGAATACGCTCGGGACACCCGACAGATGTTTTTC. It is translated as CACDTVTGEYARDTRQMFF.

This clone was detected a few times. Translating this DNA gives a protein that differs at residue 9 from the TCRdb one, which belongs to a much larger clone; a read error is likely, and the protein shown is this translation. The chain recombines TRDV2 with TRDJ3; 7 nucleotides agree with TRDD3. CDR1 and CDR2 (germline): GEAIGNYY, EKD. Trimming at V came to 2 bases and at J to 0 bases, leaving 6 bases not matched to a gene. CDR3 length: 18 residues. CDR3 nucleotides: TGTGCCTGTGACAGGCTGGGGGTTACCTCCTGGGACACCCGACAGATGTTTTTC. The encoded protein is CACDRLGVTSWDTRQMFF.

This clone was seen a few times. Only one base separates this from a far larger clonotype, so it likely reflects a read error. Other DNA sequences from this sample encode an identical CDR3 as well. The chain joins TRDV2 to TRDJ3; TRDD3 agrees at 9 bases. Germline CDR1 is GEAIGNYY and CDR2 is EKD. The CDR3 has 16 amino acids. For the CDR3, the DNA is TGTGCCTGTGACACGGGGGATACCTGGGACACCCGACAAATGTTTTTC. Its translation is CACDTGDTWDTRQMFF.

This clone has more than one count but fewer than ten. This DNA's translation and the protein TCRdb lists, from a much larger clone, do not match at residue 12, likely due to a read error; the protein shown is translated from the DNA. The chain has TRDV2 and TRDJ3; TRDD3 matches 10 bases. The CDR3 totals 19 residues. Germline CDR1 is GEAIGNYY and CDR2 is EKD. The CDR3 bases are TGTGCCTGTGACCCTCTGGGGGATATGCTCTCCCGGGACACCCGACAGATGTTTTTC. Translation gives CACDPLGDMLSRDTRQMFF.

This clone was counted only a few times. This sample also contains other DNA sequences that code for the same CDR3. This chain links TRDV2 with TRDJ3, with 8 bases identical to TRDD3. The germline V gene encodes CDR1 GEAIGNYY and CDR2 EKD. J was trimmed by 4 bases and V by 0 bases; bases with no gene match: 7. This CDR3 contains 18 residues. CDR3 in DNA: TGTGCCTGTGACACCGGTTGGGGGATTTCGTGGGACACCCGACAGATGTTTTTC. This translates into CACDTGWGISWDTRQMFF.

A remark on this clone: TCRdb's protein, taken from a much larger clone, differs from this DNA's translation at residue 9, likely owing to a read error; the protein displayed comes from the DNA. The rearrangement links TRDV2 to TRDJ3; 10 nucleotides align to TRDD3. The CDR3 extends over 18 amino acids. The J segment lost 0 bases and the V segment lost 1 base, leaving 2 bases of the junction unmatched. The germline V gene encodes CDR1 GEAIGNYY and CDR2 EKD. CDR3 nucleotides: TGTGCCTGTGACACACTGGGGGATGCCTCCTGGGACACCCGACAGATGTTTTTC. This encodes CACDTLGDASWDTRQMFF.

With regard to this clone: The protein TCRdb lists belongs to a much larger clone and differs from this DNA's translation at residue 7, which points to a read error; the protein shown is made from the DNA. V is TRDV2 and J is TRDJ2; 8 bases are shared with TRDD3. Germline trimming cut 2 bases from V and 0 bases from J; bases unmatched to any gene: 7. Germline V gene sequence: CDR1 GEAIGNYY, CDR2 EKD. The CDR3 runs 17 residues. CDR3 in amino acids: CACDSTEGYALTAQLFF. The CDR3 DNA reads as TGTGCCTGTGACAGTACTGAGGGATACGCTTTGACAGCACAACTCTTCTTT.

This clone has only a few counts. A read error is likely here: a far larger clone is one base away. CDR3 DNA: TGTGCCTGTGACACCTTGGGGGATAGAATGAGCTCCTGTGACACCCGACAGATGTTTTTC. As protein: CACDTLGDRMSSCDTRQMFF. The V call is TRDV2, the J call TRDJ3, with TRDD3 matching 9 bases. The CDR3 is 20 amino acids. The germline V gene has CDR1 GEAIGNYY and CDR2 EKD.

This clone has only a few counts. The protein given by TCRdb reflects a much larger clone and differs at residue 14 from this DNA's translation, likely from a read error; the protein shown is the DNA's translation. CDR3 protein: CACDPVGDTFPWDARQMFF. The CDR3, as DNA: TGTGCCTGTGACCCGGTGGGGGATACATTCCCCTGGGACGCCCGACAGATGTTTTTC. This chain uses TRDV2 with TRDJ3, with 10 bases fitting TRDD3. Germline V gene data show CDR1 as GEAIGNYY and CDR2 as EKD. The CDR3 extends over 19 amino acids.

This clone has a handful of counts. With a much larger clone just one base away, this may be a read error. The chain carries TRDV2 and TRDJ3; 12 positions agree with TRDD3. This CDR3 is 21 amino acids long. The germline V gene has CDR1 GEAIGNYY and CDR2 EKD. J was trimmed by 3 bases and V by 0 bases; bases with no gene match: 11. CDR3 in amino acids: CACDTCLLGDTRDWDTRQMFF. CDR3 nucleotide sequence: TGTGCCTGTGACACCTGCCTTCTGGGGGATACGCGGGACTGGGACACCCGACAGATGTTTTTC.

Turning to this clone: TCRdb records a much larger clone's protein for this DNA, with a difference at residue 7 that likely arises from a read error; the protein given is the translation of the DNA. This chain connects TRDV2 to TRDJ2, with D perhaps matching TRDD3 (6 bases). The V end lost 2 bases, the J end lost 1 base, and 16 bases lay between the germline ends. Germline values: CDR1 GEAIGNYY, CDR2 EKD. This CDR3 is 17 amino acids long. In nucleotides, the CDR3 is TGTGCCTGTGACATACTGGAGGATACTGGTTTGACAGCACAACTCTTCTTT. This sequence encodes CACDILEDTGLTAQLFF.

This clone appeared a few times. This DNA's translation differs at residue 4 from TCRdb's protein, which comes from a much larger clone; a read error is likely, and the protein shown is translated from the DNA. The V call is TRDV2, the J call TRDJ3; 13 bases line up with TRDD3. The CDR3 extends over 19 amino acids. V was pared by 5 bases and J by 0 bases, with 6 bases of the junction left unmatched. Germline V CDR1 and CDR2: GEAIGNYY, EKD. Written as DNA, the CDR3 is TGTGCCTGTGGCACTGGGGGATACGCGAGCTCCTGGGACACCCGACAGATGTTTTTC. This encodes CACGTGGYASSWDTRQMFF.

By share, this clone ranks as medium-sized. Other DNA sequences in this sample translate to the same CDR3. Written as DNA, the CDR3 is TGTGCCTGTGACACCGGGTTTGGTGGGGGATACTCCTGGGACACCCGACAGATGTTTTTC. Translated: CACDTGFGGGYSWDTRQMFF. The V call is TRDV2, the J call TRDJ3; 9 bases fit TRDD3. CDR1 and CDR2 (germline): GEAIGNYY, EKD. This CDR3 spans 20 amino acids. J was trimmed by 0 bases and V by 0 bases; bases with no gene match: 8.

This clone has more than one count but fewer than ten. A far larger clone is one base from this, pointing to a likely read error. CDR3 nucleotides: TGTGCCTGTGACACCGTTCTGGGGAAACGCAGCTCATGGGACACCCGACAGATGTTTTTC. The encoded protein is CACDTVLGKRSSWDTRQMFF. The chain carries TRDV2 and TRDJ3; maybe TRDD3 (6 bases). V shed 0 bases and J shed 4 bases, with 21 bases lying between them. This CDR3 region has 20 residues. Germline CDR1 reads GEAIGNYY; CDR2 reads EKD.

This clone showed up just a few times. TCRdb has a much larger clone's protein, which differs at residue 5 from the translation of this DNA, likely because of a read error; what is shown is the protein translated from the DNA. The same CDR3 can be traced to other DNA sequences in this sample. The chain carries TRDV2 and TRDJ3; D possibly corresponds to TRDD3 (6 bases). V lost 3 bases and J 0 bases, leaving 14 bases between the germline ends. Germline CDR1 reads GEAIGNYY; CDR2 reads EKD. The CDR3 is 18 amino acids. The CDR3 nucleotides read TGTGCCTGTGACGCCGTGGGGGCCAGCTCCTGGGACACCCGACAGATGTTTTTC. Translated, it gives CACDAVGASSWDTRQMFF.

In the case of this clone: The likely explanation is a read error, given a far larger clone one base away. The same CDR3 arises from other DNA sequences in this sample as well. V is TRDV2 and J is TRDJ3; TRDD3 matches 8 bases. The CDR3 extends over 17 amino acids. CDR1 GEAIGNYY and CDR2 EKD come from the germline V gene. The CDR3 sequence is CACDTWGYSWDTRQMFF. The CDR3 DNA follows: TGTGCCTGTGACACCTGGGGATACTCCTGGGACACCCGGCAGATGTTTTTC.

This clone qualifies as medium-sized. Other DNA sequences in this sample translate to the same CDR3. This chain joins TRDV2 and TRDJ3; TRDD3 aligns across 12 bases. The CDR3 sequence is 18 residues long. With 1 base clipped from V and 0 bases from J, the junction kept 0 bases outside the gene matches. Germline CDR1 reads GEAIGNYY; CDR2 reads EKD. DNA for the CDR3: TGTGCCTGTGACACACTGGGGGATACCTCCTGGGACACCCGACAGATGTTTTTC. The encoded protein is CACDTLGDTSWDTRQMFF.

Notes on this clone: With a far larger clone one base away, a read error is the likely cause. The sample holds other DNA sequences that translate to the same CDR3. V and J are TRDV2 and TRDJ3, with 12 bases lining up with TRDD3. Germline V gene sequence: CDR1 GEAIGNYY, CDR2 EKD. The CDR3 covers 19 residues. The CDR3 DNA reads TGTGCTTGTGACGTACTGGGGGATACAAGCTCCTGGGACACCCGACAGATGTTTTTC. The encoded protein is CACDVLGDTSSWDTRQMFF.

The gene calls are TRDV2 and TRDJ3; 11 bases line up with TRDD3. Germline V gene sequence: CDR1 GEAIGNYY, CDR2 EKD. The CDR3 totals 19 residues. Trimming took 5 bases from V and 1 from J; bases not matched to a gene: 9. In DNA, the CDR3 is TGTGCCTGTGGAGGTGGGGGATACGGGGCATCCTGGGACACCCGACAGATGTTTTTC. Amino acids: CACGGGGYGASWDTRQMFF.

In this sample, this clone turned up a few times. TCRdb's protein for this DNA is that of a much larger clone and differs from the translation at residue 17, likely a read error; the protein shown is the DNA translation. CDR3 loop: CACDPATGGVTWDTRQTFF. The CDR3 DNA is TGTGCCTGTGACCCAGCGACTGGGGGAGTGACCTGGGACACCCGACAGACGTTTTTC. The V and J genes are TRDV2 and TRDJ3, with TRDD3 identical over 9 bases. The germline CDR1 and CDR2 sequences are GEAIGNYY and EKD. The CDR3 totals 19 residues.

This clone was found a few times. Just one base apart from a much larger clone, this may be a read error. The same CDR3 also results from other DNA sequences found in this sample. The chain joins TRDV2 to TRDJ3; 12 nucleotides agree with TRDD3. This CDR3 has 20 residues. CDR1 GEAIGNYY and CDR2 EKD come from the germline V gene. This chain's CDR3 is CACDTRLGDTSSWDTRQMFF. The CDR3 nucleotides are TGTGCCTGTGACACACGACTGGGGGATACCAGCTCCTGGGACACCCGGCAGATGTTTTTC.

This clone has at least ten counts. With a far larger clone one base away, a read error is the likely cause. This specimen includes other DNA sequences encoding the same CDR3. The rearrangement joins TRDV2 to TRDJ3, with TRDD3 matching 7 bases. The CDR3 is 17 amino acids. The germline V gene encodes CDR1 GEAIGNYY and CDR2 EKD. CDR3 sequence: CACDTWGSSWDTRQMFF. In DNA, the CDR3 is TGTGCCTGTGACACCTGGGGGAGCTCCTGGGACACCCGGCAGATGTTTTTC.

As for this clone: This could be a read error, since a much larger clone is one nucleotide away. The chain links TRDV2 to TRDJ3; TRDD3 aligns across 7 bases. The CDR3 has 21 amino acids. Germline V lookup: CDR1 GEAIGNYY, CDR2 EKD. The CDR3 DNA is TGTGCCCGTGACACCTGGGATACTAATTCCGGAGGCACCTGGGACACCCGACAGATGTTTTTC. Its translation is CARDTWDTNSGGTWDTRQMFF.